The rows below give T cell receptor beta chains drawn from one sample of a study of long-term antiretroviral therapy in people with HIV. The data were produced by immunoSEQ multiplex PCR, yet TCRdb's version contains in-frame clones alone and is incomplete. The repertoire holds roughly 16,000 clones, with 75% to 85% as singletons. Specimen: unsorted PBMCs, collected 0.1 years before starting antiretroviral therapy. The receptors were sampled from a man younger than 35 with HIV. CDR3s leave out the opening cysteine and the closing phenylalanine or tryptophan. Clone size is stated in some rows and not others, as once, few, many or a class when expanded.

size	V	J	CDR3
NA	TRBV29-1	TRBJ2-1	SADEYLTSYNEQF
NA	TRBV5-4	TRBJ1-1	ASSRLGGLGTEAF
NA	TRBV11-2	TRBJ1-1	ASRRDNTEAF
NA	TRBV9	TRBJ2-5	ASSVDEWAGGETQY
NA	TRBV4-3	TRBJ2-6	ASSQEGPGANVLT
once	TRBV20-1	TRBJ1-2	SARLSYGYT
few	TRBV2	TRBJ1-5	ASDTGLSNQPQH
NA	TRBV4-1	TRBJ2-7	ASSHPGQTYEQY
NA	TRBV18	TRBJ1-1	ASSEGGLMNTEAF
NA	TRBV18	TRBJ2-1	ASSPPEVSYNEQF
NA	TRBV18	TRBJ2-7	ASSYRDGGNEQY
NA	TRBV28	TRBJ1-1	ASRDREAF
few	TRBV2	TRBJ1-1	ASSIDGNTEAF
NA	TRBV25-1	TRBJ2-7	ASPAGE
NA	TRBV6-1	TRBJ1-2	ASSEGSRQGSYGYT
NA	TRBV4-3	TRBJ2-7	ASSRDKTYEQY
NA	TRBV28	TRBJ1-1	GSRRLTEAF
NA	TRBV18	TRBJ1-1	ASSPAQGARTEAF
few	TRBV6-5	TRBJ2-7	ASSTRSEQY
NA	TRBV5-6	TRBJ2-1	ASSPDSGRGGNEQF
NA	TRBV10-3	TRBJ2-6	AISESGIFRSGANVLT
NA	TRBV5-5	TRBJ2-1	ASNTGAGLLYNEQF
NA	TRBV18	TRBJ1-3	ASSPPPYGNTIY
NA	TRBV6-4	TRBJ2-2	ASSEDNTGELF
NA	TRBV7-9	TRBJ2-2	ASSPLFPDSAPGELF
NA	TRBV5-1	TRBJ1-6	ASSLDGQGNSPLH
NA	TRBV5-1	TRBJ2-3	ASSLGPTDTQY
NA	TRBV28	TRBJ1-1	ASTLSPGYTEAF
NA	TRBV28	TRBJ1-1	ASSYSSFEVQEVNTEAF
NA	TRBV15	TRBJ2-7	ATSSHGGKIGYEQY
NA	TRBV7-3	TRBJ1-1	ASSFAGAKNTEAF
NA	TRBV29-1	TRBJ2-1	SGQAGGSYNEQF
NA	TRBV11-2	TRBJ2-5	ASSLGAGAVSETQY
once	TRBV30	TRBJ2-7	AWSLPGTGGGYEQY
NA	TRBV7-8	TRBJ2-7	ASSFGLMDSRRSYEQY
large	TRBV28	TRBJ2-7	ASSFSDGNQY
few	TRBV9	TRBJ1-5	ASSRDGQSNQPQH
NA	TRBV6-5	TRBJ2-3	ASSYRRWTDTQY
NA	TRBV12-5	TRBJ2-6	ASGFTGEGAGANVLT
NA	TRBV15	TRBJ1-4	ATSRDINEKLF
NA	TRBV5-1	TRBJ1-2	ASSLDREIFYGYT
NA	TRBV7-3	TRBJ2-5	ASSFGGVETQY
NA	TRBV18	TRBJ1-1	ASSPPQGNTEAF
NA	TRBV7-6	TRBJ1-6	ASSLGAASSYNSPLH
NA	TRBV18	TRBJ2-1	ASSPPLAGGNEQF
NA	TRBV4-1	TRBJ2-7	ASSQFGTDSYEQY
NA	TRBV27	TRBJ2-5	ASTQQGLPAETQY
NA	TRBV6-1	TRBJ1-1	ATLGMNTEAF
NA	TRBV4-3	TRBJ2-3	ASSTPVVGQGGDTQY
NA	TRBV30	TRBJ1-5	AWSVQGDQPQH
few	TRBV25-1	TRBJ1-2	ASSGGGYYGYT
NA	TRBV28	TRBJ2-2	ASSFLRGRGNTGELF
NA	TRBV9	TRBJ2-1	ASSAFDRGNEQF
NA	TRBV21-1	TRBJ1-3	ASSLWTGDGNTIY
NA	TRBV4-2	TRBJ1-1	ASNSGEGTEAF
NA	TRBV2	TRBJ2-7	ASSEVAGEPNEQY
NA	TRBV5-4	TRBJ2-5	ASSPGTEETQY
NA	TRBV9	TRBJ2-2	ASSPRTDPIGELF